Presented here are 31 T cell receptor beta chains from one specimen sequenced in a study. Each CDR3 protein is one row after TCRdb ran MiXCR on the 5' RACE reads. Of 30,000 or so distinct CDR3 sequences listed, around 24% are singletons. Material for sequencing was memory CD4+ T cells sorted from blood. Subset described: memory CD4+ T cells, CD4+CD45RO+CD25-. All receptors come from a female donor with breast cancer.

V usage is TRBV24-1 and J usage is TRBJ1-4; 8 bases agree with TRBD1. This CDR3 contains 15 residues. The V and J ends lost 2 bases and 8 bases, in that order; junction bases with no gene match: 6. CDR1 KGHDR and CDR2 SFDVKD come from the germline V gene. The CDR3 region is CATSDSRTGREKLFF. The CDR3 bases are TGTGCCACCAGTGATTCCAGGACAGGGCGAGAAAAACTGTTTTTT.

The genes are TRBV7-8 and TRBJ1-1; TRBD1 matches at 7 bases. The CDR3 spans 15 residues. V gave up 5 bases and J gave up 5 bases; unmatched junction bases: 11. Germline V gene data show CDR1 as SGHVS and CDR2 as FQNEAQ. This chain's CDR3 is CASSPTPQGGTEAFF. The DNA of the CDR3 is TGTGCCAGCAGCCCCACCCCCCAGGGGGGAACTGAAGCTTTCTTT. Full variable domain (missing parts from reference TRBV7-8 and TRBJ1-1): GAGVSQSPRYKVAKRGQDVALRCDPISGHVSLFWYQQALGQGPEFLTYFQNEAQLDKSGLPSDRFFAERPEGSVSTLKIQRTQQEDSAVYLCASSPTPQGGTEAFFGQGTRLTVV.

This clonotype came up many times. CDR3: CASGTGAFQPQHF. CDR3 DNA sequence: TGTGCCAGTGGGACAGGGGCGTTTCAGCCCCAGCATTTT. This chain joins TRBV27 and TRBJ1-5, with 10 bases aligning to TRBD1. Germline V lookup: CDR1 MNHEY, CDR2 SMNVEV (reference sequence). This CDR3 has 13 amino acids. J lost 6 bases, V lost 9 bases, and 5 bases had no gene match.

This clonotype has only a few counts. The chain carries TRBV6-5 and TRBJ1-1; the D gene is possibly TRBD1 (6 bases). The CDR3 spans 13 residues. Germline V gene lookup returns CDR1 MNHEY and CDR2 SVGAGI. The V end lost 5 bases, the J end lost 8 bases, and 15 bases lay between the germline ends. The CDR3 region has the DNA TGTGCCAGCAGTCTACAGGGCGCGTCGGAAGCTTTCTTT. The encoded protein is CASSLQGASEAFF.

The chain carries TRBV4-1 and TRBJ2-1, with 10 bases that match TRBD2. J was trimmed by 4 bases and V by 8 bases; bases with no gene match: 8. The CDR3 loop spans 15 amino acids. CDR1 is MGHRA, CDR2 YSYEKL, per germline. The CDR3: CASGNLAGAYNEQFF. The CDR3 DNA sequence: TGCGCCAGCGGGAATCTAGCGGGGGCTTACAATGAGCAGTTCTTC.

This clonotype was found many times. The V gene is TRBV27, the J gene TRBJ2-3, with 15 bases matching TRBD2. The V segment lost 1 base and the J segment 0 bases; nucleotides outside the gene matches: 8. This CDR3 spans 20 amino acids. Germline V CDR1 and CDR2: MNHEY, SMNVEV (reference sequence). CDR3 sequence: CASSLYPGTSGGSSTDTQYF. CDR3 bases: TGTGCCAGCAGTTTATATCCCGGGACTAGCGGGGGGAGTAGCACAGATACGCAGTATTTT.

The CDR3: CASSQEPGVLGNIQYF. CDR3 nucleotides: TGTGCCAGCAGCCAAGAGCCTGGAGTCCTGGGGAACATTCAGTACTTC. V usage is TRBV4-2 and J usage is TRBJ2-4; D ambiguous. Per germline, CDR1 LGHNA and CDR2 YNFKEQ. The CDR3 runs to 16 residues. Trimming took 0 bases from V and 7 from J, leaving 16 bases between them.

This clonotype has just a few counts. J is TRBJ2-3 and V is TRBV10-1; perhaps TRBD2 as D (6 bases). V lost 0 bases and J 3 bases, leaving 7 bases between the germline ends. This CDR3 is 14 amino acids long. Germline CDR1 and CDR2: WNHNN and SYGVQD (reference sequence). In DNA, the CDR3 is TGCGCCAGCAGTGAGTCTGGGGGGACAGATACGCAGTATTTT. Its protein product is CASSESGGTDTQYF.

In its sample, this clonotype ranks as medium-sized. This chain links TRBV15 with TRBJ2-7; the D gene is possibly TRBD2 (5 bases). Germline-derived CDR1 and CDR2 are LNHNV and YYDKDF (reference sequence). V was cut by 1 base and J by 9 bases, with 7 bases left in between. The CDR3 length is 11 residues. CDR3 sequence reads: CATSRGAGQYF. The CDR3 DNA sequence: TGTGCCACCAGCAGAGGTGCGGGGCAGTACTTC.

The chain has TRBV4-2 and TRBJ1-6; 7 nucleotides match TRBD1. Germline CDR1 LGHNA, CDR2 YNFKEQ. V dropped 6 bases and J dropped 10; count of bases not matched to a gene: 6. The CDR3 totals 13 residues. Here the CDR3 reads CASRQGIRSPLHF. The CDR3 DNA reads TGTGCCAGCAGACAGGGGATAAGGTCACCCCTCCACTTT.

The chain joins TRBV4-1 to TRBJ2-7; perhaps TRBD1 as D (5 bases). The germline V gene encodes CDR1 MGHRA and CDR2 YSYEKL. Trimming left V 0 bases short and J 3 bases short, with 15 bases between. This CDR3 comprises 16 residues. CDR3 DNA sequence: TGCGCCAGCAGCCAAGAGGTTTTAGCAGGGTACTACGAGCAGTACTTC. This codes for CASSQEVLAGYYEQYF.

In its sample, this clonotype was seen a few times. The DNA for the CDR3 is TGCAGCGTTGAGCGGGAGTGGAGCACAGATACGCAGTATTTT. It specifies CSVEREWSTDTQYF. The chain employs TRBV29-1 and TRBJ2-3; 7 nucleotides line up with TRBD2. The germline V gene encodes CDR1 SQVTM and CDR2 ANQGSEA. The CDR3 covers 14 residues. V trimming: 3 bases; J trimming: 0 bases; junction bases outside the gene matches: 3.

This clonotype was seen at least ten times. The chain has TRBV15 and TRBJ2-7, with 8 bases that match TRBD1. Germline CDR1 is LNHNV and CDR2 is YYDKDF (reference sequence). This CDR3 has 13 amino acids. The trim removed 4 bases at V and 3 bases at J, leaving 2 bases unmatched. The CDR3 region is CATSNDRGYEQYF. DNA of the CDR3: TGTGCCACCAGCAATGACAGGGGCTACGAGCAGTACTTC.

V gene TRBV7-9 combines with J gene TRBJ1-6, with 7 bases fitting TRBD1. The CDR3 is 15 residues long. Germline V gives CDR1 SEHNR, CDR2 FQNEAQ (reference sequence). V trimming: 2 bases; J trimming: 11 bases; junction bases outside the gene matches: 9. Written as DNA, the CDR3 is TGTGCCAGCAGCTTATGGGAACAGGGGAATCCACCCCTCCACTTT. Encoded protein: CASSLWEQGNPPLHF.

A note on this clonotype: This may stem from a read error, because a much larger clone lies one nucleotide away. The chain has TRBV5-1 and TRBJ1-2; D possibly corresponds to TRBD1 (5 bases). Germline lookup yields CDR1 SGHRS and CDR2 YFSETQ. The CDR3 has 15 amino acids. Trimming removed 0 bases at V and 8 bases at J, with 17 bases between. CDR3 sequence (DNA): TGCGCCAGCAGCTTGGCCGACAGCTTCGCTGGCGGCTACACCTTC. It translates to CASSLADSFAGGYTF.

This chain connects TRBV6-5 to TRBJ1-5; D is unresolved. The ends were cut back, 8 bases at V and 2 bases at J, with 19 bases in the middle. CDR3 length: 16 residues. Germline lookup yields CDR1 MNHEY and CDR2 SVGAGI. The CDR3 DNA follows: TGTGCCAGCGGTGACGGCCCAATGGTGGGCAATCAGCCCCAGCATTTT. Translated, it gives CASGDGPMVGNQPQHF.

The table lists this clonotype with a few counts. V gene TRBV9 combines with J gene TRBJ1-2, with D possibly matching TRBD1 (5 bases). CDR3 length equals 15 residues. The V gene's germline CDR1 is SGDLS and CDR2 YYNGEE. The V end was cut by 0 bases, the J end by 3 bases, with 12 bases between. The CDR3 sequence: CASSVVSGPYYGYTF. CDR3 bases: TGTGCCAGCAGCGTAGTATCAGGGCCTTACTATGGCTACACCTTC.

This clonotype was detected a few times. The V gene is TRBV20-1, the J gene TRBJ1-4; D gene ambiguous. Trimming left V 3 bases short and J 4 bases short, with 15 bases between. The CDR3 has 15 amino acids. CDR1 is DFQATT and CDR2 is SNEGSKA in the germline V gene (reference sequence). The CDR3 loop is CSARHPGLSNEKLFF. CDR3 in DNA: TGCAGTGCTAGGCACCCGGGTTTAAGTAATGAAAAACTGTTTTTT.

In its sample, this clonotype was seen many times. The CDR3 DNA is TGTGCCAGCAGCTTAGGTGGGGCGGATGGCTACACCTTC. Translated: CASSLGGADGYTF. This chain uses TRBV7-9 with TRBJ1-2, with D possibly being TRBD1 (5 bases). The CDR3 is 13 residues long. V was shortened by 1 base and J by 6 bases, with 9 bases between the two germline ends. CDR1 is SEHNR, CDR2 FQNEAQ, per germline (reference sequence).

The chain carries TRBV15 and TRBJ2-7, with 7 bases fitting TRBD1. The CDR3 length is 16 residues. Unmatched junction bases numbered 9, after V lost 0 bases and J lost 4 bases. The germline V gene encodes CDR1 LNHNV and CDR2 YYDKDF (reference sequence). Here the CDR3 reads CATSRDTGQDLYEQYF. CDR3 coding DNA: TGTGCCACCAGCAGAGATACAGGACAGGACCTTTACGAGCAGTACTTC. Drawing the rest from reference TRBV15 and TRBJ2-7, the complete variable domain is DAMVIQNPRYQVTQFGKPVTLSCSQTLNHNVMYWYQQKSSQAPKLLFHYYDKDFNNEADTPDNFQSRRPNTSFCFLDIRSPGLGDTAMYLCATSRDTGQDLYEQYFGPGTRLTVT.

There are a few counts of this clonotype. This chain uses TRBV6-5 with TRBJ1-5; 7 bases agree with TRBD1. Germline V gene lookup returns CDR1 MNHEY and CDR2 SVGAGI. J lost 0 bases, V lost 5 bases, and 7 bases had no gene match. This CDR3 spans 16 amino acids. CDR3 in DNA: TGTGCCAGCAGTCCCCTTGACAGGGTTAGCAATCAGCCCCAGCATTTT. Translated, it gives CASSPLDRVSNQPQHF.

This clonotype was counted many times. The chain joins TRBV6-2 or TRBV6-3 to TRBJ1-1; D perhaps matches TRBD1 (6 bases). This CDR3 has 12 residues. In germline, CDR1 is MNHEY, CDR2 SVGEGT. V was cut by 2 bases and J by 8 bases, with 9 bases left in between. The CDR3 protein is CASSYGTPEAFF. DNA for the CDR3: TGTGCCAGCAGTTACGGGACACCCGAAGCTTTCTTT.

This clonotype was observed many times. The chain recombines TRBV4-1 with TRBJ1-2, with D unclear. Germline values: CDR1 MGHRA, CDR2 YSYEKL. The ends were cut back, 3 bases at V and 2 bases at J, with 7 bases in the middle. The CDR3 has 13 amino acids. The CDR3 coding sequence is TGCGCCAGCAGCCATCCGGGGAACTATGGCTACACCTTC. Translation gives CASSHPGNYGYTF.

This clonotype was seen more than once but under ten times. The CDR3 region is CASSPYQGMNTEAFF. The CDR3 bases are TGCGCCAGCAGCCCCTATCAGGGGATGAACACTGAAGCTTTCTTT. The chain carries TRBV5-1 and TRBJ1-1; D might be TRBD1 (6 bases). This CDR3 has 15 amino acids. Trimming shortened V by 4 bases and J by 0 bases, and 13 bases separated the two germline ends. In germline, CDR1 is SGHRS, CDR2 YFSETQ. The full variable domain, its missing parts supplied by reference TRBV5-1 and TRBJ1-1, is KAGVTQTPRYLIKTRGQQVTLSCSPISGHRSVSWYQQTPGQGLQFLFEYFSETQRNKGNFPGRFSGRQFSNSRSEMNVSTLELGDSALYLCASSPYQGMNTEAFFGQGTRLTVV.

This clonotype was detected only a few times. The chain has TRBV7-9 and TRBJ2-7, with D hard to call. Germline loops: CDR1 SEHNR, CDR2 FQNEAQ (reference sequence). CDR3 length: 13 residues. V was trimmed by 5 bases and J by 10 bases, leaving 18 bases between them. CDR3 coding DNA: TGTGCCAGCAGCCCCACCCGAAAGGGCGAACAGTACTTC. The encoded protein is CASSPTRKGEQYF.

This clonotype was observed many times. In DNA, the CDR3 is TGTGCCAGCAGTGTAGGGACTAGCGGCCCCTACAATGAGCAGTTCTTC. This sequence encodes CASSVGTSGPYNEQFF. The chain joins TRBV27 to TRBJ2-1, with TRBD2 matching 11 bases. V lost 5 bases, J lost 2 bases, and 5 bases stayed unmatched. Per the germline V gene, CDR1 is MNHEY and CDR2 is SMNVEV (reference sequence). This CDR3 is 16 amino acids long.

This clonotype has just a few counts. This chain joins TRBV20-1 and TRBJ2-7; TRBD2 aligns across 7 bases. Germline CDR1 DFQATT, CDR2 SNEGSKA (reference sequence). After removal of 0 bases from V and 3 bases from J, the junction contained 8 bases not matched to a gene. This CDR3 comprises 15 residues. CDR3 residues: CSARDVSGTLYEQYF. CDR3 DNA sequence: TGCAGTGCTAGAGATGTCAGCGGGACCCTCTACGAGCAGTACTTC.

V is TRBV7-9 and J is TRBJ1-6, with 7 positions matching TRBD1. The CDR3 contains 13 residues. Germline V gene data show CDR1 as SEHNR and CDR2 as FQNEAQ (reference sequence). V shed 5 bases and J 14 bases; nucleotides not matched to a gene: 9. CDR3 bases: TGTGCCAGCAGCCCCAGACAGGGTTTAACCCTCCACTTT. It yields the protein CASSPRQGLTLHF.

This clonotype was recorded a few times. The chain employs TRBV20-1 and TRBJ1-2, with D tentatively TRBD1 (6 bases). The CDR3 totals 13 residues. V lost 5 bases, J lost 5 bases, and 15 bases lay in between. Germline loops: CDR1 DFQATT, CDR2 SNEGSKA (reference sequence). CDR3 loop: CSAPPGGPYGYTF. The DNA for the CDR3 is TGCAGTGCTCCGCCCGGGGGCCCTTATGGCTACACCTTC.

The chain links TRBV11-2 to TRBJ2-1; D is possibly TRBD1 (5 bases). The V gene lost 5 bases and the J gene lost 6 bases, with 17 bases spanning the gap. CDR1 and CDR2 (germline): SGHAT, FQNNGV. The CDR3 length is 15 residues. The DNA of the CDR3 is TGTGCCAGCAGCCAGGGTACAATTCGGCGCAATGAGCAGTTCTTC. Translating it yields CASSQGTIRRNEQFF.

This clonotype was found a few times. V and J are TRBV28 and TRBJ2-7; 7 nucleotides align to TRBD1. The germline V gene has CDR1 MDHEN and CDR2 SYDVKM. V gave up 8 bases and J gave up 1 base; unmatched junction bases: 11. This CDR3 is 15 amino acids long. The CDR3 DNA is TGTGCCAGCCAAAGGGGGCGATCCGATTCCTACGAGCAGTACTTC. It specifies CASQRGRSDSYEQYF. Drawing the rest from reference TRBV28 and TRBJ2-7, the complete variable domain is DVKVTQSSRYLVKRTGEKVFLECVQDMDHENMFWYRQDPGLGLRLIYFSYDVKMKEKGDIPEGYSVSREKKERFSLILESASTNQTSMYLCASQRGRSDSYEQYFGPGTRLTVT.